Listed below are T cell receptor beta chains from one sample, sequenced in a study of T cell responses to AZD1222 COVID-19 vaccine. Assay used: immunoSEQ multiplex PCR; TCRdb lists only in-frame clones, some missing. The sample records just over 150,000 clones, 90% to 95% being singletons. Sequences were derived from peripheral blood, sampled 28 days after the second AZD1222 dose. The source is an adult who received the AZD1222 COVID-19 vaccine. CDR3s include the opening cysteine and the closing phenylalanine or tryptophan. The D gene is left open where the match is weak. Expanded clones are given a class, and other clones once, few, many or no size at all.

size,V,J,D,CDR3,DNA
-,TRBV21-1,TRBJ2-3,-,CASSPRDGSRTDTQYF,TGTGCCAGCAGCCCCCGGGACGGATCGCGCACAGATACGCAGTATTTT
-,TRBV25-1,TRBJ1-4,-,CASRAGYEKLFF,TGTGCCAGCAGGGCAGGGTATGAAAAACTGTTTTTT
-,TRBV5-4,TRBJ1-4,TRBD1,CASSPTGGEKLFF,TGTGCCAGCAGCCCTACAGGGGGCGAAAAACTGTTTTTT
-,TRBV6-4,TRBJ2-2,TRBD2,CASSDWRELAGLNTGELFF,TGTGCCAGCAGTGACTGGCGGGAATTAGCGGGGTTGAACACCGGGGAGCTGTTTTTT
few,TRBV25-1,TRBJ1-2,-,CASSPYADKQGRGYTF,TGTGCCAGCAGTCCCTATGCAGACAAACAAGGAAGGGGCTACACCTTC
-,TRBV5-1,TRBJ2-2,TRBD1,CASSLELGTGTTGELFF,TGCGCCAGCAGCTTGGAATTAGGGACAGGGACCACCGGGGAGCTGTTTTTT
-,TRBV30,TRBJ1-2,TRBD1,CAWSVLRGHGYTF,TGTGCCTGGAGTGTACTCAGGGGGCATGGCTACACCTTC
-,TRBV19,TRBJ1-2,-,CAAVANYGYTF,TGTGCCGCAGTAGCTAACTATGGCTACACCTTC
-,TRBV4-2,TRBJ2-3,TRBD2,CASSQELAGGDDTQYF,TGTGCCAGCAGCCAAGAACTAGCGGGAGGTGACGATACGCAGTATTTT
-,TRBV21-1,TRBJ1-6,-,CASSKVGRGSSYNSPLHF,-
-,TRBV5-6,TRBJ1-4,TRBD1,CASTRQGATNEKLFF,TGTGCCAGCACCCGACAGGGGGCAACTAATGAAAAACTGTTTTTT
-,TRBV3-1/TRBV3-2,TRBJ1-1,-,CASSQDPNRVETEAFF,TGTGCCAGCAGCCAAGATCCTAACAGGGTGGAAACTGAAGCTTTCTTT
once,TRBV11-3,TRBJ2-1,TRBD2,CASSLGRGVYNEQFF,TGTGCCAGCAGCCTCGGGAGGGGTGTTTACAATGAGCAGTTCTTC
once,TRBV6-2/TRBV6-3,TRBJ2-1,TRBD1,CASSDPGQGSLF,TGTGCCAGCAGTGACCCGGGACAGGGCTCTCTCTTC
-,TRBV2,TRBJ1-6,-,CASSGQGNSPLHF,TGTGCCAGCAGTGGGCAGGGAAACTCACCCCTCCACTTT
-,TRBV4-2,TRBJ2-5,TRBD1,CASSQGDRAQETQYF,TGTGCCAGCAGCCAAGGAGACAGGGCGCAAGAGACCCAGTACTTC
-,TRBV19,TRBJ1-6,-,CASSIFWDPPVSLHF,TGTGCCAGTAGTATATTTTGGGACCCCCCTGTCTCCCTCCACTTT
-,TRBV12-5,TRBJ1-5,-,CASGGGSNQPQHF,TGTGCTAGTGGTGGGGGGAGCAATCAGCCCCAGCATTTT
-,TRBV18,TRBJ2-1,-,CASSPPQNPRYNEQFF,TGTGCCAGCTCACCACCGCAGAACCCCCGCTACAATGAGCAGTTCTTC
-,TRBV3-1/TRBV3-2,TRBJ1-4,-,CASSQPAGSNEKLFF,TGTGCCAGCAGCCAGCCGGCAGGGAGTAATGAAAAACTGTTTTTT
few,TRBV27,TRBJ2-3,-,CASSLWAGRRTQYF,TGTGCCAGCAGTTTATGGGCCGGACGGCGTACGCAGTATTTT
-,TRBV19,TRBJ2-5,-,CASSITGPHGETQYF,TGTGCCAGTAGTATTACAGGACCTCACGGGGAGACCCAGTACTTC
-,TRBV7-2,TRBJ2-7,TRBD1,CASSSQGAGYEQYF,TGTGCCAGCAGCTCCCAGGGGGCTGGTTACGAGCAGTACTTC
-,TRBV6-6,TRBJ1-1,-,CASTGAWNTEAFF,TGTGCCAGCACCGGGGCCTGGAACACTGAAGCTTTCTTT
-,TRBV2,TRBJ1-2,-,CASSDRQNYGYTF,TGTGCCAGCAGTGATCGTCAGAACTATGGCTACACCTTC
-,TRBV18,TRBJ1-1,-,CASLGATNTEAFF,TGTGCCAGCCTCGGGGCGACGAACACTGAAGCTTTCTTT
-,TRBV28,TRBJ1-1,-,CASSLPTGMNTEAFF,TGTGCCAGCAGTTTACCTACAGGTATGAACACTGAAGCTTTCTTT